The next 19 T cell receptor beta chains were all read from a single sample in a study of CD8+ T cells in alopecia areata. This sample's treatment: oral pan-JAK inhibitor, 5-10 mg twice daily. Once RNA had been extracted, it was reverse transcribed into cDNA to act as the sequencing template. TCRdb keeps only in-frame clones here, not all; method: immunoSEQ multiplex PCR. The sample lists over 95,000 clones, roughly 50% seen once, with under 3.5% in the top ten. The source was CD4+ T cells sorted from blood, collected at week 24, from a patient treated with tofacitinib. Every receptor here comes from a human donor with alopecia areata.

This rearrangement joins TRBV29-1 to TRBJ2-1, with D perhaps being TRBD1 or TRBD2 (5 bases each). V shed 4 bases and J shed 9 bases, with 10 bases lying between them. This CDR3 contains 11 residues. From germline, CDR1 is SQVTM and CDR2 ANQGSEA. DNA for the CDR3: TGCAGCGTTGGGGACCCGGGTGAGCAGTTCTTC. It codes for CSVGDPGEQFF.

The table lists this clone with a few counts. V and J are TRBV6-5 and TRBJ2-7, with 8 bases matching TRBD2. This CDR3 is 16 amino acids long. CDR1 is MNHEY, CDR2 SVGAGI, per germline. V shed 2 bases, J shed 1 base, and the junction held 7 bases outside the gene matches. This CDR3 reads CASSYGGAGASYEQYF. DNA of the CDR3: TGTGCCAGCAGTTACGGGGGAGCGGGGGCTTCCTACGAGCAGTACTTC.

The gene calls are TRBV6-4 and TRBJ2-2; D gene uncertain. Trimming removed 7 bases from V and 6 bases from J, with 9 bases in between. The CDR3 runs 12 residues. Looked up from germline, CDR1 is MRHNA and CDR2 is SNTAGT. CDR3 protein: CASTDGAGELFF. The CDR3 nucleotides read TGTGCCAGCACCGACGGCGCCGGGGAGCTGTTTTTT.

This rearrangement joins TRBV29-1 to TRBJ2-3; TRBD1 matches 7 bases. Per the germline V gene, CDR1 is SQVTM and CDR2 is ANQGSEA. With 6 bases clipped from V and 5 bases from J, the junction kept 5 bases outside the gene matches. The CDR3 spans 12 residues. The CDR3 DNA follows: TGCAGCGTAAGACAGGGCAGAGATACGCAGTATTTT. Translation gives CSVRQGRDTQYF.

The chain recombines TRBV5-1 with TRBJ2-1, with D possibly being TRBD1 (7 bases). The germline V gene encodes CDR1 SGHRS and CDR2 YFSETQ. Trimming removed 0 bases at V and 0 bases at J, with 19 bases between. This CDR3 is built from 19 residues. In nucleotides, the CDR3 is TGCGCCAGCAGCTTGGCCCGAGGGGGCGGGGAAAGCTCCTACAATGAGCAGTTCTTC. It translates to CASSLARGGGESSYNEQFF.

This chain links TRBV6-5 with TRBJ1-2, with no clear D. The CDR3 runs 13 residues. V was shortened by 5 bases and J by 2 bases, with 9 bases between the two germline ends. Germline CDR1 is MNHEY and CDR2 is SVGAGI. The DNA of the CDR3 is TGTGCCAGCAGTACACCCTTGAACTATGGCTACACCTTC. Its translation: CASSTPLNYGYTF.

This rearrangement joins TRBV30 to TRBJ2-3, with TRBD1 identical over 9 bases. The germline V gene encodes CDR1 GTSNPN and CDR2 SVGIG (reference sequence). V lost 0 bases, J lost 3 bases, and 4 bases stayed unmatched. There are 15 residues in the CDR3. CDR3 in DNA: TGTGCCTGGAGTGTACAGGGGGCTCGTACAGATACGCAGTATTTT. It codes for CAWSVQGARTDTQYF.

This clone came up a few times. J is TRBJ2-3 and V is TRBV29-1; TRBD2 matches 13 bases. Germline loops: CDR1 SQVTM, CDR2 ANQGSEA. Trimming cost V 6 bases and J 3 bases; bases outside gene matches: 3. CDR3 size: 14 residues. CDR3 amino acids: CSVWTSGGTDTQYF. CDR3 DNA: TGCAGCGTCTGGACTAGCGGGGGAACAGATACGCAGTATTTT.

For the CDR3, the DNA is TGTGCCAGCAGTGTTAGTGGGGGCGCCCCGAGGAATGAGCAGTTCTTC. Protein product: CASSVSGGAPRNEQFF. The chain recombines TRBV25-1 with TRBJ2-1, with D possibly matching TRBD1 (6 bases). Germline CDR1 MGHDK, CDR2 SYGVNS. Trimming removed 4 bases at V and 7 bases at J, with 20 bases between. There are 16 residues in the CDR3. Looking up the rest from reference TRBV25-1 and TRBJ2-1 gives the full variable domain: EADIYQTPRYLVIGTGKKITLECSQTMGHDKMYWYQQDPGMELHLIHYSYGVNSTEKGDLSSESTVSRIRTEHFPLTLESARPSHTSQYLCASSVSGGAPRNEQFFGPGTRLTVL.

This clone has more than one count but fewer than ten. The chain uses TRBV2 and TRBJ1-2; D is possibly TRBD1 (5 bases). This CDR3 spans 13 amino acids. CDR1 and CDR2 from the germline V gene are SNHLY and FYNNEI. V was shortened by 3 bases and J by 7 bases, with 12 bases between the two germline ends. CDR3 DNA: TGTGCCAGCAGTGATCAGGGCTTTGGTGGCTACACCTTC. Amino acids: CASSDQGFGGYTF.

This clone was picked up one time. CDR3 coding DNA: TGCAGCGTTGCCCCGGGGACGGACGAGCAGTACTTC. Amino acids: CSVAPGTDEQYF. The gene calls are TRBV29-1 and TRBJ2-7; D may be TRBD1 or TRBD2 (5 bases each). CDR1 is SQVTM and CDR2 is ANQGSEA in the germline V gene. V lost 4 bases, J lost 5 bases, and 12 bases lay in between. CDR3 size: 12 residues.

This clone was seen a few times. The chain joins TRBV23-1 to TRBJ1-1; a possible D gene is TRBD1 (5 bases). TRBV23-1 qualifies as an ORF whose function is uncertain. The V and J ends lost 2 bases and 11 bases respectively, with 12 bases between them. The CDR3 is 12 amino acids. CDR3 nucleotide sequence: TGCGCCAGCAGTCAAATGGGACCAGGCGCTTTCTTT. Its translation is CASSQMGPGAFF.

This clone has only a few counts. The chain combines TRBV7-2 with TRBJ2-4; 10 positions agree with TRBD2. The CDR3 has 15 residues. J gave up 6 bases and V 3 bases, and 5 bases lay outside the gene matches. Per the germline V gene, CDR1 is SGHTA and CDR2 is FQGNSA. This CDR3 reads CASSFVAGGGNIQYF. The CDR3 DNA is TGTGCCAGCAGCTTTGTAGCGGGGGGCGGAAACATTCAGTACTTC.

The gene calls are TRBV18 and TRBJ2-4, with TRBD1 matching 8 bases. The germline V gene encodes CDR1 KGHSH and CDR2 LQKENI. V lost 6 bases, J lost 7 bases, and 5 bases stayed unmatched. The CDR3 length is 13 residues. The CDR3 region has the DNA TGTGCCAGCTCCCAGGGGGCAGGTAACATTCAGTACTTC. Translating gives CASSQGAGNIQYF.

The V gene is TRBV28, the J gene TRBJ2-3, with D possibly called TRBD1 or TRBD2 (5 bases each). Trimming took off 2 bases at V and 8 bases at J, with 17 bases between the two ends. The CDR3 extends over 15 amino acids. Germline V gives CDR1 MDHEN, CDR2 SYDVKM. The CDR3 DNA is TGTGCCAGCAGTTTAAGTTTGGGGGTCCGGGGTACGCAGTATTTT. Protein: CASSLSLGVRGTQYF.

This chain links TRBV2 with TRBJ2-5; 7 positions agree with TRBD1. The CDR3 extends over 15 amino acids. Germline-derived CDR1 and CDR2 are SNHLY and FYNNEI. V lost 1 base and J lost 4; bases outside the gene matches: 6. CDR3 coding DNA: TGTGCCAGCAGTGAAGACAGGGGAGAGGGAGAGACCCAGTACTTC. Protein: CASSEDRGEGETQYF.

V gene TRBV30 combines with J gene TRBJ1-1; 8 bases agree with TRBD1. The germline CDR1 and CDR2 sequences are GTSNPN and SVGIG (reference sequence). The CDR3 loop spans 14 amino acids. The V segment lost 4 bases and the J segment 4 bases; nucleotides outside the gene matches: 8. The CDR3 DNA is TGTGCCTGGAACTTAGGACAGGGTGTCACTGAAGCTTTCTTT. Translated, it gives CAWNLGQGVTEAFF.

V and J are TRBV4-1 and TRBJ2-6; D remains ambiguous. CDR1 is MGHRA and CDR2 is YSYEKL in the germline V gene. The V and J ends lost 5 bases and 0 bases respectively, with 11 bases between them. This CDR3 region has 16 residues. The CDR3 sequence: CASSRTTLSGANVLTF. The CDR3 DNA is TGCGCCAGCAGCAGGACGACGCTCTCTGGGGCCAACGTCCTGACTTTC.

V is TRBV6-5 and J is TRBJ2-2; 9 bases map to TRBD1. The CDR3 is 14 residues long. V dropped 6 bases and J dropped 4; count of bases not matched to a gene: 3. Germline V gene lookup returns CDR1 MNHEY and CDR2 SVGAGI. DNA for the CDR3: TGTGCCAGCAGCTGGGACAGGGTCACCGGGGAGCTGTTTTTT. This sequence encodes CASSWDRVTGELFF.